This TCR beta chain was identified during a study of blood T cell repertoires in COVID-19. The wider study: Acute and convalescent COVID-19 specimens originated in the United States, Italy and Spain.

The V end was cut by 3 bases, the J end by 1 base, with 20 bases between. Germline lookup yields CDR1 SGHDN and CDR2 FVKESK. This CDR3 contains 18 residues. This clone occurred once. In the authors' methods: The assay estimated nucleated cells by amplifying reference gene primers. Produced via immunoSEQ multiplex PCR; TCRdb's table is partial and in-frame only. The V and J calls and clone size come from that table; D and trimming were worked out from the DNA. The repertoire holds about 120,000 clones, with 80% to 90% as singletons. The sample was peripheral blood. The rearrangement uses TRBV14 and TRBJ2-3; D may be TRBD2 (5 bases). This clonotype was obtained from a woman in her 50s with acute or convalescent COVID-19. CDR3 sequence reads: CASSHFAGSFVGTDTQYF. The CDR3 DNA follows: TGTGCCAGCAGCCACTTTGCGGGTTCATTTGTTGGCACAGATACGCAGTATTTT.